This T cell receptor (beta chain) was captured by sequencing in a study of T-cell reconstitution after alpha-beta-depleted transplantation in children. General study points: One year post-transplant, T-cell counts and diversity were largely derived from T cells produced anew. Reportedly, roughly two months post-transplant, alpha-beta T cells arose from several hundred expanded graft clones. Certain patients had high TCRbeta diversity at day 60, and it came from recipient T cells and thymic progenitors that survived.

The junction had 6 bases not matched to a gene; V was cut back by 6 bases and J by 3 bases. Per germline, CDR1 MNHEY and CDR2 SVGAGI. The CDR3 loop spans 14 amino acids. This clonotype was observed many times. No antigen is known for it. A library of TCRbeta sequences, prepared with unique molecular identifiers, was generated. Each CDR3 protein gets one entry after TCRdb re-called the PCR reads with MiXCR. The sample has about 580,000 distinct CDR3 sequences, more than 20% seen once. The receptor's source is a boy under three years old who had a stem cell transplant for acute myeloid leukemia, so the T cells may come from the graft donor. V and J are TRBV6-5 and TRBJ2-3; 7 positions match TRBD2. The sequences come from PBMCs, mostly from graft donor cells, collected 360 days after TCRalphabeta/CD19-depleted stem cell transplant. Written as DNA, the CDR3 is TGTGCCAGCAGGGGGGGGGGAAGGACAGATACGCAGTATTTT. Its protein is CASRGGGRTDTQYF.